This T cell receptor beta chain was identified in a study of graft-versus-host responses after intestinal transplantation. Study results and limitations: GvH clonotypes were identified within recipient marrow, with a subset emerging first in ileum or blood.

About this clone: The target antigen is unknown.

The protocol was immunoSEQ multiplex PCR, while the TCRdb copy is restricted to in-frame clones and leaves out a portion. This sample has some 120,000 clones, with more than 80% found just once. This sequence originates from a human donor who was the organ donor for an intestinal transplant. The sequences come from unstimulated CD4+ T cells sorted from spleen or lymph node cells, collected before transplant.

The CDR3 DNA reads as TGTGCCAGCAGCCCGGGGACAGGATGCTCTGGAAACACCATATATTTT. The encoded protein is CASSPGTGCSGNTIYF. This chain uses TRBV7-3 with TRBJ1-3, with TRBD1 matching over 8 bases. CDR3 size: 16 residues. Germline CDR1 is SGHTA and CDR2 is FQGTGA. The J segment lost 0 bases and the V segment lost 5 bases, leaving 6 bases of the junction unmatched.